This TCR beta chain emerged from a study of blood T cell repertoires in COVID-19. Measured with immunoSEQ multiplex PCR; TCRdb has only the in-frame clones, and not every one. The sample lists under 300,000 clones; roughly 88% were seen once. The receptor was derived from a woman in her 40s who had recovered from COVID-19. The sequencing input was peripheral blood.

CDR3 nucleotides: TGTGCCAGCAGTTACTCGAAGAAGGCGGGAGGCTACACCTTC. Residues: CASSYSKKAGGYTF. This chain links TRBV6-5 with TRBJ1-2, with D unresolved. V was cut by 0 bases and J by 8 bases, with 13 bases left in between. The CDR3 contains 14 residues. Per the germline V gene, CDR1 is MNHEY and CDR2 is SVGAGI.